Listed below are T cell receptor beta chains from one sample, sequenced in a study of blood T cell repertoires in COVID-19. The method was immunoSEQ multiplex PCR; TCRdb's version includes in-frame clones alone and lacks a portion of them. The repertoire holds approximately 170,000 clones, 85% seen once, with about 8.8% in the top ten. The sequencing sample was made of peripheral blood. The source is a woman aged 80 or over with COVID-19, enrolled during active disease. Each CDR3 is given with its conserved first and last residue. Each record gives: V gene, J gene, clone size, D gene, CDR3 protein, CDR3 DNA. D genes are given only for firm matches. Only part of the rows carry a size: once, few, many, or a class if the clone is expanded.

TRBV13	TRBJ2-1	.	TRBD2	CASRRSGGNAMFF	TGTGCCAGCAGGAGGAGCGGGGGTAACGCGATGTTCTTC
TRBV29-1	TRBJ1-1	.	.	CSTTTGQNTEAFF	TGCAGCACTACGACAGGCCAGAACACTGAAGCTTTCTTT
TRBV7-2	TRBJ2-3	.	TRBD2	CASSPPSGGYYATQYF	TGTGCCAGCAGCCCACCCTCGGGGGGGTATTACGCTACGCAGTATTTT
TRBV10-3	TRBJ2-7	.	TRBD1	CAIRGGQGDPYEQYF	TGTGCCATCAGGGGGGGACAGGGGGATCCCTACGAGCAGTACTTC
TRBV5-1	TRBJ2-3	.	TRBD1	CASLEGQGTDTQYF	TGCGCCAGCTTGGAGGGACAGGGCACAGATACGCAGTATTTT
TRBV5-4	TRBJ2-7	.	TRBD2	CASSYKTSGTYEQYF	TGTGCCAGCAGTTATAAGACTAGCGGTACCTACGAGCAGTACTTC
TRBV9	TRBJ1-1	once	TRBD1	CASSVVTGAEAFF	TGTGCCAGCAGCGTTGTAACAGGGGCCGAAGCTTTCTTT
TRBV15	TRBJ2-7	few	TRBD1	CATSRTQGMHEQYF	TGTGCCACCAGCCGAACACAGGGGATGCACGAGCAGTACTTC
TRBV19	TRBJ2-5	.	TRBD1	CASRVTGGGTQYF	TGTGCCAGTAGAGTAACAGGGGGAGGGACCCAGTACTTC
TRBV19	TRBJ1-1	.	.	CASSNGARTKEAFF	TGTGCCAGTAGTAATGGAGCCAGGACAAAGGAAGCTTTCTTT
TRBV19	TRBJ2-3	.	.	CASSMTGTDTQYF	TGTGCCAGTAGTATGACAGGCACAGATACGCAGTATTTT
TRBV15	TRBJ1-3	.	.	CATSPTGLWGNTIYF	TGTGCCACCAGCCCTACGGGACTTTGGGGAAACACCATATATTTT
TRBV18	TRBJ1-2	.	TRBD1	CASSSGTVYGYTF	TGTGCCAGCTCATCCGGGACAGTCTATGGCTACACCTTC
TRBV7-2	TRBJ1-2	few	.	CASSQGLADEGYTF	TGTGCCAGCAGCCAGGGCCTCGCTGATGAGGGCTACACCTTC
TRBV7-8	TRBJ2-7	few	.	CASSLQQGRYEQYF	TGTGCCAGCAGCTTACAACAGGGGAGGTACGAGCAGTACTTC
TRBV4-1	TRBJ2-3	once	TRBD1	CASSQERQMGQDIADTQYF	TGCGCCAGCAGCCAAGAACGCCAAATGGGACAGGACATAGCAGATACGCAGTATTTT
TRBV3-1/TRBV3-2	TRBJ2-4	.	TRBD1	CASSQPGTVGVIQYF	TGTGCCAGCAGCCAGCCTGGGACAGTCGGAGTCATTCAGTACTTC